A selection of T cell receptor beta chains follows, all from one sample in a study of OX40 agonist ivuxolimab in advanced cancers. The repertoire was sequenced with immunoSEQ multiplex PCR; TCRdb's copy has only in-frame clones and lacks some. The sample has 95,000 to 100,000 clones; less than 85% are singletons. Sequenced material: CD4+ or CD8+ T cells sorted from blood, taken in a trial of the OX40 agonist ivuxolimab. The receptors come from an adult with an advanced solid tumor such as melanoma, head and neck, liver or kidney cancer. Each CDR3 is given with its conserved first and last residue. The D gene is left open where the match is weak. Clone sizes are given selectively: once, few, many, or a class where the clone is expanded.

>TRBJ1-1|-|TRBV5-6|-
TGTGCCAGCAGCTTGGGGGCCAGGGCGAACACTGAAGCTTTCTTT
CASSLGARANTEAFF
>TRBJ2-1|-|TRBV5-4|-
TGTGCCAGCAGCCCGAACCCAAATGAGCAGTTCTTC
CASSPNPNEQFF
>TRBJ2-5|TRBD2|TRBV10-2|-
TGCGCCAGCATAAAGCTAGCGGGAGCGGGAGAGACCCAGTACTTC
CASIKLAGAGETQYF
>TRBJ2-1|TRBD2|TRBV25-1|-
TGTGCCAGCAGTGAAGATGTACTAGCGGGGTGGTTCTTC
CASSEDVLAGWFF
>TRBJ2-3|TRBD1|TRBV5-1|-
TGCGCCAGCACTCCCGGGACAGGGGTCACAGATACGCAGTATTTT
CASTPGTGVTDTQYF
>TRBJ2-2|TRBD2|TRBV11-3|-
TGTGCCAGCAGCTCAGGTCCAGGGCGGGAGGGCCGAGTCGGGGAGCTGTTTTTT
CASSSGPGREGRVGELFF
>TRBJ1-6|-|TRBV5-5|-
TGTGCCAGCAGCGCCTTGATCGGAAAAACCTATAATTCACCCCTCCACTTT
CASSALIGKTYNSPLHF
>TRBJ2-3|-|TRBV7-2|-
TGTGCCAGCAGCCTACAGGGTGCCTTAACAGATACGCAGTATTTT
CASSLQGALTDTQYF
>TRBJ1-1|-|TRBV2|-
TGTGCCAGCAGTAACGCGATAGGAGGATTTCGGGCTTTCTTT
CASSNAIGGFRAFF
>TRBJ2-5|-|TRBV5-1|-
TGCGCCAGCAGCTTGGGCGGAGTTGGTGAGACCCAGTACTTC
CASSLGGVGETQYF
>TRBJ2-2|-|TRBV7-8|-
TGTGCCAGCGGAGGCGGGGAGCTGTTTTTT
CASGGGELFF
>TRBJ1-6|-|TRBV6-1|-
TGTGCCAGCAGTGAAGCTGAACCCCGGGGTTCACCCCTCCACTTT
CASSEAEPRGSPLHF
>TRBJ1-5|-|TRBV5-6|few
TGTGCCAGCAGCTTGCGGGGGCGTATTCAGCCCCAGCATTTT
CASSLRGRIQPQHF
>TRBJ2-2|-|TRBV6-1|-
TGTGCCAGCACCACCGCCAGGGTTTCTGGGGAGCTGTTTTTT
CASTTARVSGELFF
>TRBJ2-1|TRBD2|TRBV27|-
TGTGCCAGCAGTACTAGCGGCCTCAATGAGCAGTTCTTC
CASSTSGLNEQFF
>TRBJ1-2|-|TRBV27|-
TGTGCCAGCAGGGGAGTCGGCTATGGCTACACCTTC
CASRGVGYGYTF
>TRBJ1-5|-|TRBV7-2|-
TGTGCCAGCAGCTCCACACAGAGCAATCAGCCCCAGCATTTT
CASSSTQSNQPQHF
>TRBJ2-7|-|TRBV5-1|-
TGCGCCAGCAGCCCCCGACCCGGTGAGCAGTACTTC
CASSPRPGEQYF
>TRBJ1-1|TRBD1|TRBV18|-
TGTGCCAGCTCACCTCCCGAGGGGGCACGTACTGAAGCTTTCTTT
CASSPPEGARTEAFF
>TRBJ1-2|TRBD1|TRBV11-2|-
TGTGCCAGCAGCTTAGGCCCAATGGACAGGGGGCGGAATGGCTACACCTTC
CASSLGPMDRGRNGYTF
>TRBJ2-5|TRBD1|TRBV7-9|-
TGTGCCAGCAGCCTTACTCCCGGGACAGGGGCCCAAGAGACCCAGTACTTC
CASSLTPGTGAQETQYF
>TRBJ2-2|-|TRBV4-1|-
TGCGCCAGCAGCCAAGAACGGGGAACGGGGGAGCTGTTTTTT
CASSQERGTGELFF
>TRBJ2-4|-|TRBV4-1|-
TGCGCCAGCAGCCAAGATCCCCCAAGCTTAGCGGCAACCTTAACCATTCAGTACTTC
CASSQDPPSLAATLTIQYF
>TRBJ2-2|-|TRBV12-5|-
TGTGCTAGTGGTTTGGTAAACGGGGGCCTCACCGGGGAGCTGTTTTTT
CASGLVNGGLTGELFF
>TRBJ1-2|TRBD1|TRBV30|-
TGTGCCTGGAGTGAACCAGGGGGAGGGCGGCCGAGCTATGGCTACACCTTC
CAWSEPGGGRPSYGYTF
>TRBJ2-1|TRBD2|TRBV5-1|-
TGCGCCAGCAGCTTGGCGGGACTAGCAGGTTGGAATGAGCAGTTCTTC
CASSLAGLAGWNEQFF
>TRBJ1-2|TRBD1|TRBV6-5|-
TGTGCCAGCAGTTACTCGTGGGACAGGGTTAACTATGGCTACACCTTC
CASSYSWDRVNYGYTF
>TRBJ2-3|-|TRBV27|-
TGTGCCAGCAGTTCGAATTACCCTATCGGGACAGATACGCAGTATTTT
CASSSNYPIGTDTQYF
>TRBJ2-1|TRBD2|TRBV2|once
TGTGCCAGTAGCGGGGGCGTTTCCTACAATGAGCAGTTCTTC
CASSGGVSYNEQFF
>TRBJ2-3|TRBD1|TRBV7-9|-
TGTGCCAGCAGCTCACCGGGACAGGGGGCTTATAATACGCAGTATTTT
CASSSPGQGAYNTQYF
>TRBJ2-3|-|TRBV7-3|-
TGTGCCAGCAGCTCAACGATTAGCCGGGGCACAGATACGCAGTATTTT
CASSSTISRGTDTQYF
>TRBJ2-7|-|TRBV4-3|-
TGCGCCAGCAGCCAAATTAGCGGTCCCTCCTACGAGCAGTACTTC
CASSQISGPSYEQYF
>TRBJ2-1|TRBD2|TRBV2|-
TGTGCCAGCAGTTCCACTAGCGGGGGGGGAAATGAGCAGTTCTTC
CASSSTSGGGNEQFF
>TRBJ2-1|TRBD1|TRBV6-1|-
TGTGCCAGCAGGGGAGGCGGGACAGGGGGGAATGAGCAGTTCTTC
CASRGGGTGGNEQFF
>TRBJ2-3|TRBD2|TRBV19|-
TGTGCCAGTAGTCAAAGACTAGCGGGGAGCACAGATACGCAGTATTTT
CASSQRLAGSTDTQYF
>TRBJ1-4|-|TRBV9|-
TGTGCCAGCAGCCCGGCGGCAACTAATGAAAAACTGTTTTTT
CASSPAATNEKLFF
>TRBJ1-5|TRBD1|TRBV2|-
TGTGCCAGCAGTGACGACAGGGGCCGGCAGCCCCAGCATTTT
CASSDDRGRQPQHF
>TRBJ1-1|-|TRBV10-3|-
TGTGCCATCAGTCCCGACCCTACTGGGGCTTTCTTT
CAISPDPTGAFF
>TRBJ2-1|TRBD1|TRBV11-3|-
TGTGCCAGCAGCCCCCGGACAGGGTCCAATGAGCAGTTCTTC
CASSPRTGSNEQFF
>TRBJ1-4|-|TRBV7-6|-
TGTGCCAGCAGCTTAGCAAGGTCCGCTAATGAAAAACTGTTTTTT
CASSLARSANEKLFF
>TRBJ2-7|-|TRBV27|-
TGTGCCAGCAGTTTTCGAGGCCTAGGGAGGTACGAGCAGTACTTC
CASSFRGLGRYEQYF
>TRBJ1-1|TRBD1|TRBV5-1|once
TGCGCCAGCAGCTTGGGGCCCCGACAGGGTGGAAACACTGAAGCTTTCTTT
CASSLGPRQGGNTEAFF
>TRBJ2-1|TRBD2|TRBV18|-
TGTGCCAGCTCACCCTTGACTAGCGGGGGGAGCTCCTACAATGAGCAGTTCTTC
CASSPLTSGGSSYNEQFF
>TRBJ1-4|-|TRBV25-1|-
TGTGCCAGCAGACCCCCCTTCTTGGGGGAAAAACTGTTTTTT
CASRPPFLGEKLFF
>TRBJ2-5|-|TRBV6-1|once
TGTGCCAGCAGTGAATCGGCAGAGGCGAGGACCCAGTACTTC
CASSESAEARTQYF
>TRBJ1-3|-|TRBV9|-
TGTGCCAGCAGCGTAGGCCAGAACTCTGGAAACACCATATATTTT
CASSVGQNSGNTIYF
>TRBJ2-7|TRBD1|TRBV7-8|once
TGTGCCAGCCGCTCTCGCGGACAGGATCGGTCCTACGAGCAGTACTTC
CASRSRGQDRSYEQYF
>TRBJ1-1|-|TRBV7-9|-
TGTGCCAGCAGCTTAGCAGGAGTAATTGAAGCTTTCTTT
CASSLAGVIEAFF
>TRBJ1-2|-|TRBV19|-
TGTGCCAGTAGCAGGGAGATTTACTATGGCTACACCTTC
CASSREIYYGYTF
>TRBJ2-7|TRBD1|TRBV18|-
TGTGCCAGCTCACCGCCCGGGACAGGCGCCCTTTCCTACGAGCAGTACTTC
CASSPPGTGALSYEQYF
>TRBJ1-1|-|TRBV6-4|once
TGTGCCAGCAGTCCCAGAGGGGGGGACACTGAAGCTTTCTTT
CASSPRGGDTEAFF
>TRBJ2-1|TRBD2|TRBV7-2|-
TGTGCCAGCAGCTTAACGGCGGGAGGATACAATGAGCAGTTCTTC
CASSLTAGGYNEQFF
>TRBJ2-3|-|TRBV6-1|-
TGTGCCAGCAGCTTAATCCGCGATACGCAGTATTTT
CASSLIRDTQYF
>TRBJ2-7|TRBD1|TRBV6-1|-
TGTGCCAGCAGTCCCGACAGGGTGGCCTACGAGCAGTACTTC
CASSPDRVAYEQYF
>TRBJ2-2|-|TRBV7-2|-
TGTGCCAGCAGCTTTGGTTCCGGCGGCAGGAACACCGGGGAGCTGTTTTTT
CASSFGSGGRNTGELFF